The next 15 T cell receptor beta chains were all read from a single sample in a study of cytomegalovirus exposure and HLA in healthy donors. Vbeta (60) and Jbeta (13) primers were used in the PCR. TCRdb's table, derived via immunoSEQ multiplex PCR, lists solely in-frame clones and lacks some. The table includes fewer than 150,000 clones, approximately 80% detected once. The sequenced sample was PBMCs. The receptors were gathered from a woman between 40 and 50 years old in good health and CMV-seropositive.

This clone appeared a single time. This chain uses TRBV2 with TRBJ2-2, with 8 bases aligning to TRBD2. With 5 bases clipped from V and 5 bases from J, the junction kept 7 bases outside the gene matches. The V gene's germline CDR1 is SNHLY and CDR2 FYNNEI. The CDR3 contains 15 residues. The CDR3, as DNA: TGTGCCAGCAGTCCCCGAGCGGGAGAAACCGGGGAGCTGTTTTTT. Translating it yields CASSPRAGETGELFF.

V usage is TRBV5-1 and J usage is TRBJ2-7; 8 bases line up with TRBD2. Germline CDR1 SGHRS, CDR2 YFSETQ. Trimming took 4 bases from V and 3 from J; bases not matched to a gene: 9. CDR3 size: 15 residues. The chain's CDR3 is CASSPRAGDGYEQYF. DNA of the CDR3: TGCGCCAGCAGCCCCAGAGCGGGAGATGGCTACGAGCAGTACTTC.

Notes on this clone: A junction end diverges from the germline sequence, so it may reflect a read error. This chain connects TRBV7-7 to TRBJ2-1; D call uncertain. CDR1 is SSHAT, CDR2 FNYEAQ, per germline (reference sequence). The CDR3 covers 13 residues. CDR3 loop: CASSLVNSNEQFF. The CDR3 DNA reads as TGTGCTAGCAGCTTAGTTAACAGCAATGAGCAGTTCTTC. Using reference TRBV7-7 and TRBJ2-1 for the parts outside the CDR3, the full variable domain is GAGVSQSPRYKVTKRGQDVTLRCDPISSHATLYWYQQALGQGPEFLTYFNYEAQPDKSGLPSDRFSAERPEGSISTLTIQRTEQRDSAMYRCASSLVNSNEQFFGPGTRLTVL.

The chain carries TRBV11-3 and TRBJ2-5; 12 nucleotides line up with TRBD2. The CDR3 is made up of 16 amino acids. J lost 5 bases, V lost 2 bases, and 6 bases had no gene match. The germline V gene has CDR1 SGHNT and CDR2 YENEEA. The CDR3 sequence is CASSLPRTSGDETQYF. As DNA, the CDR3 is TGTGCCAGCAGCTTACCGAGGACTAGCGGGGACGAGACCCAGTACTTC.

This sequence joins TRBV25-1 and TRBJ2-5; D is perhaps TRBD2 (6 bases). V gave up 5 bases and J gave up 3 bases, with 19 bases separating them. Germline-derived CDR1 and CDR2 are MGHDK and SYGVNS. This CDR3 comprises 16 residues. The CDR3 nucleotides read TGTGCCAGCAGTATCTACGGGACTGGCGGAGAAGAGACCCAGTACTTC. Translated, it gives CASSIYGTGGEETQYF.

This clone has a count of ten or more. The chain is built from TRBV10-3 and TRBJ2-7, with TRBD1 matching over 7 bases. CDR1 and CDR2 (germline): ENHRY, SYGVKD. Trimming removed 10 bases from V and 3 bases from J; junction bases left unmatched: 15. This CDR3 has 15 residues. CDR3 protein: CATRQGALPNYEQYF. The CDR3 region has the DNA TGTGCCACCCGACAGGGAGCCCTTCCGAACTACGAGCAGTACTTC.

The V and J genes are TRBV5-1 and TRBJ2-1; D may match TRBD1 or TRBD2 (5 bases each). Between the trimmed V and J ends, which lost 4 bases and 2 bases, there was a span of 16 bases. This CDR3 has 16 residues. Germline V lookup: CDR1 SGHRS, CDR2 YFSETQ. CDR3 region: CASSLGPKGTYNEQFF. The CDR3 coding sequence is TGCGCCAGCAGCCTGGGACCGAAGGGGACCTACAATGAGCAGTTCTTC.

This clone was counted a few times. The chain links TRBV21-1 to TRBJ1-5. TRBV21-1 is recorded as a pseudogene. The CDR3 spans 11 residues. CDR3 coding DNA: TGTGCCAGCCCCTATATTCAGCCCCAGCATTTT. Translated: CASPYIQPQHF.

The rearrangement links TRBV27 to TRBJ1-1; 8 bases are a match to TRBD1. CDR3 length equals 14 residues. V shed 2 bases and J 3 bases; nucleotides not matched to a gene: 2. Germline V gene data show CDR1 as MNHEY and CDR2 as SMNVEV (reference sequence). In DNA form, the CDR3 reads TGTGCCAGCAGTTTAGTCAGGGGGCACACTGAAGCTTTCTTT. Residues: CASSLVRGHTEAFF.

The J gene is TRBJ1-1, the V gene TRBV6-5; tentative D call: TRBD1 (5 bases). The length of the CDR3 is 14 residues. The V end was cut by 6 bases, the J end by 5 bases, with 16 bases between. Germline V gene lookup returns CDR1 MNHEY and CDR2 SVGAGI. As DNA, the CDR3 is TGTGCCAGCAGGACCCTGGGACTTGAGACTGAAGCTTTCTTT. Encoded protein: CASRTLGLETEAFF.

The V call is TRBV18, the J call TRBJ2-7; weak D call: TRBD1 (5 bases). The CDR3 extends over 15 amino acids. CDR1 KGHSH and CDR2 LQKENI come from the germline V gene. V lost 2 bases to trimming and J lost 3 bases, with 14 bases between them. Here the CDR3 DNA reads TGTGCCAGCTCACCAAGGCAGGGTGGGTACTACGAGCAGTACTTC. Amino acid sequence: CASSPRQGGYYEQYF. The full variable domain, completed using reference TRBV18 and TRBJ2-7, is NAGVMQNPRHLVRRRGQEARLRCSPMKGHSHVYWYRQLPEEGLKFMVYLQKENIIDESGMPKERFSAEFPKEGPSILRIQQVVRGDSAAYFCASSPRQGGYYEQYFGPGTRLTVT.

The rearrangement links TRBV28 to TRBJ2-5; TRBD2 is a possible D gene (5 bases). Germline CDR1 MDHEN, CDR2 SYDVKM. Trimming left V 4 bases short and J 6 bases short, with 12 bases between. The CDR3 totals 13 residues. This CDR3 is CASSSGSVKTQYF. CDR3 sequence (DNA): TGTGCCAGCAGTTCGGGATCGGTGAAGACCCAGTACTTC. Drawing the rest from reference TRBV28 and TRBJ2-5, the complete variable domain is DVKVTQSSRYLVKRTGEKVFLECVQDMDHENMFWYRQDPGLGLRLIYFSYDVKMKEKGDIPEGYSVSREKKERFSLILESASTNQTSMYLCASSSGSVKTQYFGPGTRLLVL.

There are a few counts of this clone. The chain uses TRBV21-1 and TRBJ1-5. TRBV21-1 is a known pseudogene. The CDR3 has 13 amino acids. This CDR3 is CASSWGEDQPQHF. The CDR3 bases are TGTGCCAGCAGCTGGGGGGAAGACCAGCCCCAGCATTTT.

The table lists this clone with a few counts. This rearrangement joins TRBV6-1 to TRBJ1-1, with D hard to call. From germline, CDR1 is MNHNS and CDR2 SASEGT. This CDR3 contains 13 residues. The ends were cut back, 8 bases at V and 1 base at J, with 11 bases in the middle. The CDR3 bases are TGTGCCAGCCACTACGTTACGAACACTGAAGCTTTCTTT. Its protein is CASHYVTNTEAFF.

This chain joins TRBV5-4 and TRBJ1-6; maybe TRBD1 (5 bases). Germline values: CDR1 SGHNT, CDR2 YYREEE (reference sequence). The CDR3 extends over 15 amino acids. Trimming removed 1 base at V and 10 bases at J, with 15 bases between. CDR3 bases: TGTGCCAGCAGCTTGTTTCAGGGCAGTCAATCACCCCTCCACTTT. It is translated as CASSLFQGSQSPLHF.